The next 27 T cell receptor beta chains were all read from a single sample in a study of blood T cells in healthy people across ages. Primers used in a second PCR of about 6 to 11 cycles were a sample-barcoded 5' primer and a J-beta primer mix. TCRdb reanalysed the 5' RACE reads using MiXCR and keeps one entry per CDR3 protein. The table includes hundreds of thousands of distinct CDR3 sequences, 45% to 65% detected once. Specimen: blood. These receptors were taken from a man in his fifties or sixties in good health.

The chain recombines TRBV5-1 with TRBJ1-5; 8 bases agree with TRBD1. Germline assignment: CDR1 SGHRS and CDR2 YFSETQ. The CDR3 length is 14 residues. The CDR3 region has the DNA TGCGCATCCAGGGACGGGACAGGAGATCAGCCCCAGCATTTT. Its protein is CASRDGTGDQPQHF.

This clonotype was recorded at least ten times. The J gene is TRBJ1-2, the V gene TRBV29-1; tentatively, D is TRBD1 (6 bases). Deletions cut 5 bases from V and 7 bases from J, with 17 bases between. This CDR3 spans 13 amino acids. Germline V gene sequence: CDR1 SQVTM, CDR2 ANQGSEA. The CDR3 DNA is TGCAGCGTTATCCAAGGGGGATCGGGTGGCTACACCTTC. Protein product: CSVIQGGSGGYTF. The whole variable domain, filled in from reference TRBV29-1 and TRBJ1-2, reads SAVISQKPSRDICQRGTSLTIQCQVDSQVTMMFWYRQQPGQSLTLIATANQGSEATYESGFVIDKFPISRPNLTFSTLTVSNMSPEDSSIYLCSVIQGGSGGYTFGSGTRLTVV.

This chain links TRBV5-4 with TRBJ2-5, with 7 bases that match TRBD2. This CDR3 contains 14 residues. Germline V gene sequence: CDR1 SGHNT, CDR2 YYREEE (reference sequence). Trimming took 3 bases from V and 5 from J; bases not matched to a gene: 7. This CDR3 reads CASSSKRGWETQYF. The CDR3 DNA follows: TGTGCCAGCAGCTCTAAGCGGGGCTGGGAGACCCAGTACTTC.

In the case of this clonotype: A junction boundary mismatches the germline segment, possibly from a read error. The chain joins TRBV20-1 to TRBJ2-5, with 9 nucleotides matching TRBD1. The germline gives CDR1 DFQATT, CDR2 SNEGSKA (reference sequence). The CDR3 is 16 amino acids. Written as DNA, the CDR3 is TGCAGTGCCCGAGGGGACAGGGCCTCGTACCAAGAGATCCAGTACTTC. Translated: CSARGDRASYQEIQYF.

This clonotype was seen a handful of times. The chain carries TRBV6-1 and TRBJ2-6; the D gene is possibly TRBD1 (6 bases). The CDR3 runs to 17 residues. Looked up from germline, CDR1 is MNHNS and CDR2 is SASEGT. V was trimmed by 4 bases and J by 0 bases, leaving 13 bases between them. The CDR3 nucleotides read TGTGCCAGCAGTGGCCTCGGACAGAACTCTGGGGCCAACGTCCTGACTTTC. It yields the protein CASSGLGQNSGANVLTF.

The chain carries TRBV6-6 and TRBJ1-2; unclear D gene. In germline, CDR1 is MNHNY, CDR2 SVGAGI (reference sequence). Trimming removed 6 bases at V and 0 bases at J, with 8 bases between. The CDR3 sequence is 13 residues long. The chain's CDR3 is CASSPGSNYGYTF. CDR3 nucleotides: TGTGCCAGCAGCCCCGGGTCTAACTATGGCTACACCTTC.

This chain connects TRBV7-2 to TRBJ2-1; TRBD2 aligns across 8 bases. Germline V CDR1 and CDR2: SGHTA, FQGNSA. This CDR3 has 16 amino acids. The V segment lost 3 bases and the J segment 5 bases; nucleotides outside the gene matches: 9. The CDR3 DNA reads as TGTGCCAGCAGCTTGAGGTTGATAGCGGGGCACAATGAGCAGTTCTTC. Protein sequence: CASSLRLIAGHNEQFF.

The CDR3 nucleotides read TGTGCCAGGGGGGCTAGCGGGGGGGCTGAGACCCAGTACTTC. It encodes CARGASGGAETQYF. The V and J genes are TRBV2 and TRBJ2-5; 12 positions match TRBD2. Losses at the gene ends were 9 bases for V and 5 bases for J; bases not matched to a gene: 7. Germline V gives CDR1 SNHLY, CDR2 FYNNEI. The CDR3 consists of 14 residues.

The table lists this clonotype with many counts. The chain joins TRBV7-2 to TRBJ2-7, with TRBD2 matching 9 bases. Germline CDR1 is SGHTA and CDR2 is FQGNSA. The CDR3 has 14 residues. V was pared by 3 bases and J by 10 bases, with 10 bases of the junction left unmatched. DNA for the CDR3: TGTGCCAGCAGCTTGGCGGTAGCGGGGGCGCCTCAGTACTTC. It yields the protein CASSLAVAGAPQYF.

The CDR3 nucleotides read TGTGCCAGCAGTGAAAGGGGACAGCTCACAGATACGCAGTATTTT. It translates to CASSERGQLTDTQYF. V gene TRBV25-1 combines with J gene TRBJ2-3, with TRBD1 identical over 7 bases. The CDR3 covers 15 residues. V trimming: 2 bases; J trimming: 2 bases; junction bases outside the gene matches: 4. Germline V gene lookup returns CDR1 MGHDK and CDR2 SYGVNS.

This clonotype was seen a handful of times. The chain combines TRBV7-9 with TRBJ2-3; D is uncertain. The CDR3 runs to 13 residues. V lost 9 bases and J 8 bases, leaving 18 bases between the germline ends. Germline V gene sequence: CDR1 SEHNR, CDR2 FQNEAQ (reference sequence). Written as DNA, the CDR3 is TGTGCCAGGGGCCCCGCGCAGTTCGGTACGCAGTATTTT. Encoded protein: CARGPAQFGTQYF.

This clonotype appeared once. The chain is built from TRBV12-3 or TRBV12-4 and TRBJ1-1, with D hard to call. The CDR3 is 15 amino acids. V dropped 0 bases and J dropped 1 base, with 9 bases sitting between them. CDR3 DNA sequence: TGTGCCAGCAGTTTAGCCGCACAGCCGAACACTGAAGCTTTCTTT. Its protein is CASSLAAQPNTEAFF.

This clonotype was observed a few times. The DNA of the CDR3 is TGCGCCAGCAGCCGGGAGGGTGAGCAGTTCTTC. It codes for CASSREGEQFF. The rearrangement links TRBV4-1 to TRBJ2-1; TRBD2 agrees at 7 bases. Losses at the gene ends were 4 bases for V and 9 bases for J; bases not matched to a gene: 0. The CDR3 length is 11 residues. Germline V gene lookup returns CDR1 MGHRA and CDR2 YSYEKL.

The chain recombines TRBV7-9 with TRBJ2-1; D is possibly TRBD2 (6 bases). Looked up from germline, CDR1 is SEHNR and CDR2 is FQNEAQ (reference sequence). The CDR3 extends over 14 amino acids. The V end lost 3 bases, the J end lost 6 bases, and 12 bases lay between the germline ends. The DNA for the CDR3 is TGTGCCAGCAGCTTTCCTAGCGCCCCCAATGAGCAGTTCTTC. Its translation is CASSFPSAPNEQFF.

The J gene is TRBJ2-2, the V gene TRBV25-1; 8 bases are a match to TRBD2. Germline V gene sequence: CDR1 MGHDK, CDR2 SYGVNS. CDR3 size: 13 residues. The junction had 3 bases not matched to a gene; V was cut back by 7 bases and J by 5 bases. CDR3 sequence reads: CASMRLATGELFF. CDR3 nucleotides: TGTGCCAGCATGCGACTAGCGACCGGGGAGCTGTTTTTT. The complete variable domain, with remaining parts taken from reference TRBV25-1 and TRBJ2-2, reads EADIYQTPRYLVIGTGKKITLECSQTMGHDKMYWYQQDPGMELHLIHYSYGVNSTEKGDLSSESTVSRIRTEHFPLTLESARPSHTSQYLCASMRLATGELFFGEGSRLTVL.

The rearrangement links TRBV20-1 to TRBJ2-2; no clear D gene. The CDR3 length is 15 residues. Germline V gene data show CDR1 as DFQATT and CDR2 as SNEGSKA (reference sequence). V was cut by 1 base and J by 1 base, with 10 bases left in between. CDR3 in amino acids: CSARAGARNTGELFF. Written as DNA, the CDR3 is TGCAGTGCTAGAGCTGGAGCGCGGAACACCGGGGAGCTGTTTTTT.

The chain's CDR3 is CASRVGGRETQYF. In DNA, the CDR3 is TGTGCCAGCAGGGTTGGGGGGAGAGAGACCCAGTACTTC. This sequence joins TRBV3-1 and TRBJ2-5; the D gene is possibly TRBD2 (6 bases). V gave up 6 bases and J gave up 4 bases, with 12 bases separating them. This CDR3 is 13 amino acids long. CDR1 is LGHDT and CDR2 is YNNKEL in the germline V gene (reference sequence).

The chain couples TRBV20-1 to TRBJ1-1; D is possibly TRBD1 (5 bases). CDR3 size: 14 residues. The V end was cut by 5 bases, the J end by 4 bases, with 17 bases between. Germline V lookup: CDR1 DFQATT, CDR2 SNEGSKA (reference sequence). CDR3 loop: CSADQDVGGTEAFF. The CDR3 coding sequence is TGCAGTGCTGACCAGGACGTTGGGGGCACTGAAGCTTTCTTT.

This rearrangement joins TRBV13 to TRBJ1-1; TRBD1 agrees at 11 bases. Germline V gives CDR1 PRHDT, CDR2 FYEKMQ (reference sequence). The CDR3 covers 13 residues. Germline trimming cut 4 bases from V and 7 bases from J; bases unmatched to any gene: 2. CDR3 residues: CASSWDRGSEAFF. The CDR3, as DNA: TGTGCCAGCAGCTGGGACAGGGGGAGTGAAGCTTTCTTT.

V is TRBV6-4 and J is TRBJ2-2; D unclear. This CDR3 spans 13 amino acids. The germline V and J ends were trimmed by 4 bases and 4 bases, with 7 bases remaining between them. Per germline, CDR1 MRHNA and CDR2 SNTAGT. Here the CDR3 reads CASSAESTGELFF. The CDR3 DNA reads as TGTGCCAGCAGTGCCGAATCCACCGGGGAGCTGTTTTTT.

This chain joins TRBV6-6 and TRBJ2-4; D is undetermined. The J call may be mistaken, given a closer DNA end match to TRBJ2-7. Germline CDR1 is MNHNY and CDR2 is SVGAGI (reference sequence). The CDR3 has 14 amino acids. CDR3 bases: TGTGCCAGCAGTTCATCTGATAACTCCTACGAGCAGTACTTC. Its translation is CASSSSDNSYEQYF.

This clonotype was detected a few times. The chain carries TRBV27 and TRBJ2-7, with 8 nucleotides matching TRBD2. V was clipped by 5 bases and J by 9 bases; unmatched bases: 12. Per the germline V gene, CDR1 is MNHEY and CDR2 is SMNVEV (reference sequence). The CDR3 loop spans 14 amino acids. The CDR3 reads CASSIQRGNRVQYF. The CDR3 DNA sequence: TGTGCCAGCAGTATCCAGCGGGGGAACCGGGTGCAGTACTTC.

This CDR3 reads CSGARQEGSNEQFF. The CDR3 DNA reads as TGCAGCGGAGCAAGACAGGAGGGATCCAATGAGCAGTTCTTC. J is TRBJ2-1 and V is TRBV29-1, with D tentatively TRBD1 or TRBD2 (6 bases each). The CDR3 covers 14 residues. V gave up 7 bases and J gave up 6 bases, with 19 bases separating them. The germline CDR1 and CDR2 sequences are SQVTM and ANQGSEA.

The chain links TRBV18 to TRBJ2-6, with D unclear. This CDR3 region has 15 residues. Germline CDR1 and CDR2: KGHSH and LQKENI. V was trimmed by 3 bases and J by 4 bases, leaving 10 bases between them. CDR3: CASSPIPLGANVLTF. The CDR3 bases are TGTGCCAGCTCACCCATTCCCCTAGGGGCCAACGTCCTGACTTTC.

The chain recombines TRBV7-7 with TRBJ2-2, with 7 bases fitting TRBD2. The CDR3 consists of 17 residues. J was trimmed by 4 bases and V by 2 bases; bases with no gene match: 10. Per the germline V gene, CDR1 is SSHAT and CDR2 is FNYEAQ (reference sequence). The CDR3 spells CASSLNPAGRSTGELFF. The CDR3 DNA reads TGTGCCAGCAGCTTAAATCCAGCGGGGCGGAGCACCGGGGAGCTGTTTTTT.

This clonotype was seen more than once but under ten times. The chain is built from TRBV20-1 and TRBJ1-6; D is perhaps TRBD1 (5 bases). The V gene's germline CDR1 is DFQATT and CDR2 SNEGSKA (reference sequence). Between the trimmed V and J ends, which lost 3 bases and 9 bases, there was a span of 18 bases. The CDR3 is 15 amino acids. CDR3 coding DNA: TGCAGTGCTAGGAGGTCGGGGGGTTTACCTTCACCCCTCCACTTT. Protein: CSARRSGGLPSPLHF.

V is TRBV19 and J is TRBJ1-6, with 8 bases identical to TRBD1. This CDR3 is built from 16 residues. V trimming: 1 base; J trimming: 7 bases; junction bases outside the gene matches: 6. Germline V gene data show CDR1 as LNHDA and CDR2 as SQIVND (reference sequence). CDR3 loop: CASSIVTGGRNSPLHF. For the CDR3, the DNA is TGTGCCAGTAGTATAGTTACAGGGGGAAGAAATTCACCCCTCCACTTT.